This T cell receptor (beta chain) was sequenced during a study of blood T cell repertoires in COVID-19. The overall study: The United States, Italy and Spain supplied acute and convalescent COVID-19 samples. From T cells, B-cell-depleted T cells, or PBMCs came the material, which was cDNA or gDNA.

The CDR3 runs to 15 residues. The junction had 6 bases not matched to a gene; V was cut back by 5 bases and J by 2 bases. Germline CDR1 and CDR2: SGHTA and FQGNSA. Authors' analysis steps: Reference gene primer amplification gave estimated nucleated cell counts. Libraries were prepared by immunoSEQ multiplex PCR; TCRdb keeps only in-frame clonotypes and omits some of them. Clonal size and the V and J genes are those of that table, whereas D and trimming came from the DNA. The sample lists fewer than 400,000 clones, roughly 86% occurring once. Seattle's enrolled individuals joined amid active infection and were then monitored longitudinally.

The J gene is TRBJ2-3, the V gene TRBV7-2, with TRBD2 identical over 8 bases. This TCR derives from a woman in her twenties or thirties with COVID-19, enrolled during active disease. Sequenced material: peripheral blood. CDR3 sequence reads: CASSLSGVLTDTQYF. In DNA form, the CDR3 reads TGTGCCAGCAGCCTTAGCGGGGTGCTCACAGATACGCAGTATTTT.